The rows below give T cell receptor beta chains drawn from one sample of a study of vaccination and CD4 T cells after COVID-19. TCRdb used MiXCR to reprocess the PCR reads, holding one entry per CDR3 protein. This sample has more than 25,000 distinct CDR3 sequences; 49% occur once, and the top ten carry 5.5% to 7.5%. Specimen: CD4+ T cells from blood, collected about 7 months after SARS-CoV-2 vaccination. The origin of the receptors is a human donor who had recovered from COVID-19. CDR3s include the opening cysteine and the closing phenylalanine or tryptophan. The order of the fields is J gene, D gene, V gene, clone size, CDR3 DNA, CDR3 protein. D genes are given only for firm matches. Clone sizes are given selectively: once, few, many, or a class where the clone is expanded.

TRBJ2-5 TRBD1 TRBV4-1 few TGCGCCAGCAGCCGCCCGACAGGGCCAACCACAGAGACCCAGTACTTC CASSRPTGPTTETQYF
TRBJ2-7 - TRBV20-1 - TGCAGTGCTAGAGATCTTCGAGGCTCCTACGAGCAGTACTTC CSARDLRGSYEQYF
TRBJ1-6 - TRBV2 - TGTGCCAGCAGTCCCAGGAGGGTCGGGGATTCACCCCTCCACTTT CASSPRRVGDSPLHF
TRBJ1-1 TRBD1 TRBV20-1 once TGCAGTGCCCACAGGGGCCACACTGAAGCTTTCTTT CSAHRGHTEAFF
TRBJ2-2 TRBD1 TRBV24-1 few TGTGCCACCAGTGATTTGGCAGGGGGCGACACCGGGGAGCTGTTTTTT CATSDLAGGDTGELFF
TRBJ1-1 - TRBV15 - TGTGCCACCAGCAGAGATCCGAGGACCGGGGGCGGAAAGGACACTGAAGCTTTCTTT CATSRDPRTGGGKDTEAFF
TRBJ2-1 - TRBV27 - TGTGCCAGCAGTCCCCGGGAGTGGAGCTCCTACAATGAGCAGTTCTTC CASSPREWSSYNEQFF
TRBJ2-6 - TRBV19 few TGTGCCACCGCGCAGGGGTCAAGCTCTGGGGCCAACGTCCTGACTTTC CATAQGSSSGANVLTF
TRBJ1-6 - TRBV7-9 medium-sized TGTGCCAGCAGCTTCCGGAATTCACCCCTCCACTTT CASSFRNSPLHF
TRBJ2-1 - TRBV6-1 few TGTGCCAGCAGTCCCCGCCGGGGAGTACCCTACAATGAGCAGTTCTTC CASSPRRGVPYNEQFF
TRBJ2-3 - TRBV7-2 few TGTGCCAGCAGCGCCCGACTGGGGGTCAGGGCAGATACGCAGTATTTT CASSARLGVRADTQYF
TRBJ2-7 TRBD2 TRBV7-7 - TGTGCTAGCAGCTTAGATATGGCTAGCGGGAACGAGCAGTACTTC CASSLDMASGNEQYF
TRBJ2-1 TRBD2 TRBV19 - TGTGCCAGTAGTATAGTCCCTAGCGGGAGTGGGAATGAGCAGTTCTTC CASSIVPSGSGNEQFF
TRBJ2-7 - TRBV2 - TGTGCCAGCCGGACCATAAACTCCTACGAGCAGTACTTC CASRTINSYEQYF
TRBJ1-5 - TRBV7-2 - TGTGCCAGCAGCCTGACGGCGACGGGCAATCAGCCCCAGCATTTT CASSLTATGNQPQHF
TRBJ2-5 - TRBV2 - TGTGCCAGCAGCCCCTCACAGGTGGGAGAGACCCAGTACTTC CASSPSQVGETQYF
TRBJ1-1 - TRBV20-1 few TGCAGTGCTAGGGGAGGTGGGGGTAACACTGAAGCTTTCTTT CSARGGGGNTEAFF
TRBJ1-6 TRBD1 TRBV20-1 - TGCAGTGCTAGAGATCCTGGGACAGACTCCCCACCCCTCCACTTT CSARDPGTDSPPLHF
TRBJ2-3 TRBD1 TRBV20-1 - TGCAGTGCTGTGGACAGGGTCCGCACAGATACGCAGTATTTT CSAVDRVRTDTQYF
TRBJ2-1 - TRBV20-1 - TGCAGTGCTAGCCCCCTGGGGGGCGGGGGCGATGAGCAGTTCTTC CSASPLGGGGDEQFF
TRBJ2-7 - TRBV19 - TGTGCCAGTAGTATCGGACGGAATAACTACGAGCAGTACTTC CASSIGRNNYEQYF
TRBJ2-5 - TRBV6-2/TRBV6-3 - TGTGCCAGCACCCCGTCCTTTATGTCCCAAGAGACCCAGTACTTC CASTPSFMSQETQYF
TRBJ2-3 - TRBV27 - TGTGCCAAAAAGGGCCTCAGGAGCACAGATACGCAGTATTTT CAKKGLRSTDTQYF
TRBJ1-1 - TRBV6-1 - TGTGCCAGCAGTGATCCTCAGGGGTGGACTGAAGCTTTCTTT CASSDPQGWTEAFF
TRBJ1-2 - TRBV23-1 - TGCGCCGGGGGGGACGGGAAAGGCTACACCTTC CAGGDGKGYTF
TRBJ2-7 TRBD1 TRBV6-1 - TGTGCCAGCAGGCCGGGACAGGGGGTTTACGAGCAGTACTTC CASRPGQGVYEQYF
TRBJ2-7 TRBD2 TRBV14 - TGTGCCAGCAGCCCCTATGGCAGCGGGCGGGGGTCCTACGAGCAGTACTTC CASSPYGSGRGSYEQYF
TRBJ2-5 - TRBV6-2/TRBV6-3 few TGTGCCAGCAGCTTAGGCGGTACCCAAGAGACCCAGTACTTC CASSLGGTQETQYF
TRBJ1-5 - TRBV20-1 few TGCAGTGCTACGGCAGAAACAAGCAATCAGCCCCAGCATTTT CSATAETSNQPQHF
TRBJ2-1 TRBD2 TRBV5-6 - TGTGCCAGCAGCTTAGCGGGGGGACAACCATCCTACAATGAGCAGTTCTTC CASSLAGGQPSYNEQFF
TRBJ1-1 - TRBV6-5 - TGTGCCAGCAGTTACTCAGCGGGCACTGAAGCTTTCTTT CASSYSAGTEAFF